This passage covers 31 T cell receptor beta chains from one sample sequenced in a study of beta chain features in type 1 diabetes. Study-wide results and caveats: Moderate but significant shortening of TCRB CDR3s was recorded in all four CD4+ subsets from Type 1 diabetes patients.

Their antigens remain unidentified. Isolated RNA was reverse transcribed in full, so expressed TCRB transcripts were sequenced. Measured with immunoSEQ multiplex PCR; TCRdb has only the in-frame clones, and not every one. The table has about 160,000 clones, around 8.3% seen once. Sequenced sample: central memory CD4+ T cells from blood. The receptors here all came from a woman aged 18-29 years with type 1 diabetes.

The chain joins TRBV21-1 to TRBJ1-1; no DNA check was done on the table's D call, TRBD1. TRBV21-1 is a pseudogene locus. This CDR3 contains 14 residues. CDR3 nucleotide sequence: TGTGCCAGCAAACCGGACAGGGTTGTTGCTGAAGCTTTCTTT. Its protein is CASKPDRVVAEAFF.

The V call is TRBV19, the J call TRBJ2-1; no firm D call. The CDR3 extends over 11 amino acids. The V end was cut by 7 bases, the J end by 3 bases, with 4 bases between. In germline, CDR1 is LNHDA, CDR2 SQIVND (reference sequence). CDR3 protein: CASTFYNEQFF. Written as DNA, the CDR3 is TGTGCCAGTACGTTCTACAATGAGCAGTTCTTC.

Comments on this clone: Other DNA sequences of this sample code for an identical CDR3. The J gene is TRBJ2-1, the V gene TRBV11-2, with TRBD1 matching over 10 bases. Losses at the gene ends were 5 bases for V and 1 base for J; bases not matched to a gene: 2. The CDR3 is made up of 15 amino acids. Germline V gene data show CDR1 as SGHAT and CDR2 as FQNNGV. The CDR3 region has the DNA TGTGCCAGCAGCCCGGGACAGGGGTCCTACAATGAGCAGTTCTTC. Amino acids: CASSPGQGSYNEQFF.

This clone was seen a handful of times. The chain has TRBV29-1 and TRBJ2-7, with D possibly TRBD1 on 6 matching bases. Between the trimmed V and J ends, which lost 5 bases and 5 bases, there was a span of 13 bases. The CDR3 has 12 residues. In germline, CDR1 is SQVTM, CDR2 ANQGSEA. The DNA for the CDR3 is TGCAGCGTTAGGCAGGGGATCCACGAGCAGTACTTC. This sequence encodes CSVRQGIHEQYF.

Notes on this clone: One end of the junction does not line up with germline, which may come from a read error. The chain links TRBV2 to TRBJ2-7, with 7 bases lining up with TRBD1. Germline lookup yields CDR1 SNHLY and CDR2 FYNNEI. The CDR3 contains 11 residues. The CDR3 reads CASKEGASRHF. CDR3 in DNA: TGTGCCAGCAAAGAGGGGGCCTCCCGGCACTTC.

This clone was detected only a few times. The chain combines TRBV30 with TRBJ2-3; 7 positions agree with TRBD2. CDR1 and CDR2 (germline): GTSNPN, SVGIG (reference sequence). The CDR3 loop spans 13 amino acids. V trimming: 0 bases; J trimming: 8 bases; junction bases outside the gene matches: 5. This chain's CDR3 is CAWSVLLAATQYF. The CDR3 DNA reads TGTGCCTGGAGTGTACTCCTAGCGGCTACGCAGTATTTT.

This clone showed up just a few times. The chain uses TRBV11-3 and TRBJ2-5; TRBD1 aligns across 11 bases. Per germline, CDR1 SGHNT and CDR2 YENEEA. CDR3 length: 15 amino acids. Trimming at V came to 7 bases and at J to 4 bases, leaving 8 bases not matched to a gene. CDR3 nucleotide sequence: TGTGCCAGCACCTGGACAGGGGGCGGTCTAGAGACCCAGTACTTC. This sequence encodes CASTWTGGGLETQYF.

V gene TRBV5-6 combines with J gene TRBJ1-1, with D possibly being TRBD1 (6 bases). From germline, CDR1 is SGHDT and CDR2 YYEEEE. V lost 4 bases to trimming and J lost 1 base, with 20 bases between them. The CDR3 is 17 amino acids. CDR3 loop: CASSPLTGLNRNTEAFF. The CDR3 coding sequence is TGTGCCAGCAGCCCCCTGACAGGATTGAATAGGAACACTGAAGCTTTCTTT.

This clone occurred a few times. V usage is TRBV28 and J usage is TRBJ2-3; 9 bases agree with TRBD1. The CDR3 contains 13 residues. Germline V gives CDR1 MDHEN, CDR2 SYDVKM. V trimming: 8 bases; J trimming: 11 bases; junction bases outside the gene matches: 11. The CDR3 DNA reads as TGTGCCAGCCTCCTGACAGGGGGAATTAAGCAGTATTTT. Translated: CASLLTGGIKQYF. Complete variable domain (other parts from reference TRBV28 and TRBJ2-3): DVKVTQSSRYLVKRTGEKVFLECVQDMDHENMFWYRQDPGLGLRLIYFSYDVKMKEKGDIPEGYSVSREKKERFSLILESASTNQTSMYLCASLLTGGIKQYFGPGTRLTVL.

This clone appeared many times. V usage is TRBV7-2 and J usage is TRBJ2-3; 9 bases line up with TRBD1. CDR3 length equals 14 residues. CDR1 and CDR2 (germline): SGHTA, FQGNSA. V was pared by 1 base and J by 4 bases, with 0 bases of the junction left unmatched. The CDR3 reads CASSLGTGADTQYF. DNA for the CDR3: TGTGCCAGCAGCTTAGGGACAGGGGCAGATACGCAGTATTTT.

The chain links TRBV7-3 to TRBJ1-1, with D tentatively TRBD1 (6 bases). With 6 bases removed from V and 1 base from J, the gap between germline ends came to 9 bases. This CDR3 has 13 amino acids. The germline V gene has CDR1 SGHTA and CDR2 FQGTGA. CDR3 DNA: TGTGCCAGCAGAGCGGGACAGAACACTGAAGCTTTCTTT. This codes for CASRAGQNTEAFF.

The table lists this clone with a few counts. The chain has TRBV4-3 and TRBJ2-3; TRBD1 matches 9 bases. V lost 4 bases and J lost 1; bases outside the gene matches: 3. Germline CDR1 and CDR2: LGHNA and YSLEER. The CDR3 has 15 amino acids. The CDR3 spells CASSLTGGGTDTQYF. DNA for the CDR3: TGCGCCAGCAGCCTAACAGGGGGCGGCACAGATACGCAGTATTTT.

J is TRBJ2-3 and V is TRBV6-5, with D unresolved. The length of the CDR3 is 15 residues. Per germline, CDR1 MNHEY and CDR2 SVGAGI. V was clipped by 2 bases and J by 0 bases, with 9 bases between them. CDR3 DNA sequence: TGTGCCAGCAGTTACACGTCAACTAGCACAGATACGCAGTATTTT. Protein sequence: CASSYTSTSTDTQYF.

This clone was detected a few times. The chain carries TRBV7-2 and TRBJ2-2; 9 nucleotides line up with TRBD2. Germline V gene sequence: CDR1 SGHTA, CDR2 FQGNSA. V shed 7 bases, J shed 4 bases, and the junction held 10 bases outside the gene matches. This CDR3 comprises 16 residues. The CDR3 DNA sequence: TGTGCCAGCACCCTCTGGGCGGGGGGGGGCACCGGGGAGCTGTTTTTT. Its protein is CASTLWAGGGTGELFF.

This rearrangement joins TRBV28 to TRBJ2-3, with D perhaps TRBD2 (6 bases). This CDR3 has 17 residues. Trimming pared 6 bases from V and 3 bases from J, leaving 22 bases between. Germline-derived CDR1 and CDR2 are MDHEN and SYDVKM. The CDR3 loop reads CASSPQWAGRKTDTQYF. The CDR3 region has the DNA TGTGCCAGCAGCCCACAATGGGCGGGAAGGAAGACAGATACGCAGTATTTT.

The chain uses TRBV4-3 and TRBJ2-1; 8 nucleotides align to TRBD2. There are 14 residues in the CDR3. The junction had 1 base not matched to a gene; V was cut back by 1 base and J by 5 bases. Germline V gives CDR1 LGHNA, CDR2 YSLEER. The CDR3 coding sequence is TGCGCCAGCAGCCAAGGACTAGCGAACAATGAGCAGTTCTTC. Translation gives CASSQGLANNEQFF.

The gene calls are TRBV7-8 and TRBJ2-5; 8 bases agree with TRBD2. Germline CDR1 is SGHVS and CDR2 is FQNEAQ. There are 15 residues in the CDR3. J gave up 2 bases and V 5 bases, and 7 bases lay outside the gene matches. The CDR3 bases are TGTGCCAGCAGCGCAACTAGCGGAGCACAAGAGACCCAGTACTTC. Encoded protein: CASSATSGAQETQYF.

The chain combines TRBV4-3 with TRBJ1-6; D uncertain. The CDR3 totals 14 residues. Trimming cost V 0 bases and J 7 bases, with 7 bases left between them. Germline assignment: CDR1 LGHNA and CDR2 YSLEER. The CDR3 sequence is CASSQDYSNSPLHF. CDR3 coding DNA: TGCGCCAGCAGCCAAGATTACAGCAATTCACCCCTCCACTTT.

This chain joins TRBV11-3 and TRBJ2-5; D may be TRBD1 (6 bases). Germline V lookup: CDR1 SGHNT, CDR2 YENEEA. V was pared by 2 bases and J by 5 bases, with 9 bases between. The CDR3 length is 13 residues. CDR3 protein: CASSLNRVETQYF. For the CDR3, the DNA is TGTGCCAGCAGCTTAAACAGGGTGGAGACCCAGTACTTC.

This clone showed up just a few times. This rearrangement joins TRBV5-1 to TRBJ2-1, with TRBD1 matching 8 bases. CDR3 length: 14 amino acids. Germline-derived CDR1 and CDR2 are SGHRS and YFSETQ. V shed 4 bases, J shed 5 bases, and the junction held 5 bases outside the gene matches. As DNA, the CDR3 is TGCGCCAGCAGCAACCGACAGGGGAACAATGAGCAGTTCTTC. It encodes CASSNRQGNNEQFF.

The genes are TRBV5-6 and TRBJ2-3, with TRBD2 as a possible D gene (5 bases). V was cut by 6 bases and J by 6 bases, with 11 bases left in between. The CDR3 extends over 12 amino acids. The germline V gene has CDR1 SGHDT and CDR2 YYEEEE. The CDR3 DNA reads TGTGCCAGCACCGCGGGCGGGGATACGCAGTATTTT. Its translation is CASTAGGDTQYF.

This clone appeared a few times. The chain has TRBV30 and TRBJ2-3; TRBD2 matches at 8 bases. V was clipped by 0 bases and J by 4 bases; unmatched bases: 15. The germline V gene has CDR1 GTSNPN and CDR2 SVGIG (reference sequence). The CDR3 has 18 amino acids. CDR3 in amino acids: CAWSVSGGPAGYADTQYF. The CDR3 DNA reads as TGTGCCTGGAGTGTATCGGGAGGGCCCGCAGGGTACGCAGATACGCAGTATTTT.

The rearrangement uses TRBV7-9 and TRBJ2-5; TRBD2 is a possible D gene (7 bases). Deletions cut 7 bases from V and 4 bases from J, with 19 bases between. Germline V gene sequence: CDR1 SEHNR, CDR2 FQNEAQ (reference sequence). The CDR3 has 15 amino acids. This CDR3 is CASTPRWGGRETQYF. In DNA, the CDR3 is TGTGCCAGCACCCCGCGGTGGGGGGGGCGAGAGACCCAGTACTTC.

This clone was detected a few times. The chain uses TRBV7-9 and TRBJ1-5; TRBD1 is a possible D gene (5 bases). Between the trimmed V and J ends, which lost 1 base and 3 bases, there was a span of 7 bases. The CDR3 covers 14 residues. CDR1 and CDR2 (germline): SEHNR, FQNEAQ (reference sequence). The CDR3 protein is CASSLGRANQPQHF. CDR3 nucleotide sequence: TGTGCCAGCAGCTTAGGCAGGGCCAATCAGCCCCAGCATTTT.

This clone showed up just a few times. The V and J genes are TRBV6-1 and TRBJ1-2; maybe TRBD1 (5 bases). Germline loops: CDR1 MNHNS, CDR2 SASEGT. Trimming removed 8 bases at V and 5 bases at J, with 12 bases between. The CDR3 length is 12 residues. The CDR3 bases are TGTGCCAGCGACAGAAGCTTATATGGCTACACCTTC. This translates into CASDRSLYGYTF.

The chain links TRBV5-1 to TRBJ2-7; no clear D. CDR3 length: 14 amino acids. Germline V lookup: CDR1 SGHRS, CDR2 YFSETQ. With 0 bases removed from V and 2 bases from J, the gap between germline ends came to 9 bases. CDR3: CASSLGDIPYEQYF. CDR3 DNA sequence: TGCGCCAGCAGCTTGGGTGACATACCCTACGAGCAGTACTTC.

This chain links TRBV28 with TRBJ2-3; 8 bases fit TRBD2. The germline gives CDR1 MDHEN, CDR2 SYDVKM. J gave up 5 bases and V 10 bases, and 11 bases lay outside the gene matches. The CDR3 is 14 amino acids. The DNA for the CDR3 is TGTGCCATCCTTATGGGGACTAGGGGAGATACGCAGTATTTT. Its translation: CAILMGTRGDTQYF.

This clone has a handful of counts. The chain links TRBV2 to TRBJ1-2; TRBD1 aligns across 7 bases. This CDR3 spans 15 amino acids. The junction had 3 bases not matched to a gene; V was cut back by 0 bases and J by 2 bases. Looked up from germline, CDR1 is SNHLY and CDR2 is FYNNEI. CDR3 sequence reads: CASSEARTGNYGYTF. As DNA, the CDR3 is TGTGCCAGCAGTGAAGCTCGGACAGGAAACTATGGCTACACCTTC.

This clone was counted only a few times. This sequence joins TRBV29-1 and TRBJ2-5; 9 bases are a match to TRBD1. The CDR3 totals 14 residues. Trimming removed 7 bases from V and 5 bases from J; junction bases left unmatched: 11. The V gene's germline CDR1 is SQVTM and CDR2 ANQGSEA. This CDR3 is CSARGQGNSETQYF. The CDR3, as DNA: TGCAGCGCGCGGGGACAGGGTAATTCGGAGACCCAGTACTTC.

This rearrangement joins TRBV7-2 to TRBJ2-7; 9 nucleotides line up with TRBD1. The CDR3 consists of 18 residues. CDR1 and CDR2 from the germline V gene are SGHTA and FQGNSA. Trimming removed 1 base from V and 3 bases from J; junction bases left unmatched: 13. CDR3 coding DNA: TGTGCCAGCAGCTTAGATGGGTTGGGCGGGGACAGGGTCTACGAGCAGTACTTC. This sequence encodes CASSLDGLGGDRVYEQYF.

This clone was observed a single time. This chain uses TRBV7-9 with TRBJ2-7, with 7 bases that match TRBD1. The CDR3 spans 15 residues. J was trimmed by 0 bases and V by 4 bases; bases with no gene match: 6. Germline-derived CDR1 and CDR2 are SEHNR and FQNEAQ (reference sequence). CDR3 in amino acids: CASSSTGESSYEQYF. The CDR3 DNA is TGTGCCAGCAGCTCTACAGGGGAGAGCTCCTACGAGCAGTACTTC.